This T cell receptor beta chain comes out of a study of control samples from healthy donors and cancer patients. Sequencing was performed with immunoSEQ multiplex PCR; in TCRdb, only in-frame clones are kept and a portion is missing. The sample holds approximately 150,000 clones, about 91% seen once. Germline trimming cut 5 bases from V and 5 bases from J; bases unmatched to any gene: 7. CDR1 and CDR2 from the germline V gene are SGHTA and FQGNSA. CDR3 length equals 14 residues. This chain uses TRBV7-2 with TRBJ2-7; 9 nucleotides agree with TRBD1. The receptor comes from a man aged 18 to 30 in good health. The sequenced material came from blood. DNA of the CDR3: TGTGCCAGCAGCACAAGGACAGGGGCCCACGAGCAGTACTTC. It yields the protein CASSTRTGAHEQYF.